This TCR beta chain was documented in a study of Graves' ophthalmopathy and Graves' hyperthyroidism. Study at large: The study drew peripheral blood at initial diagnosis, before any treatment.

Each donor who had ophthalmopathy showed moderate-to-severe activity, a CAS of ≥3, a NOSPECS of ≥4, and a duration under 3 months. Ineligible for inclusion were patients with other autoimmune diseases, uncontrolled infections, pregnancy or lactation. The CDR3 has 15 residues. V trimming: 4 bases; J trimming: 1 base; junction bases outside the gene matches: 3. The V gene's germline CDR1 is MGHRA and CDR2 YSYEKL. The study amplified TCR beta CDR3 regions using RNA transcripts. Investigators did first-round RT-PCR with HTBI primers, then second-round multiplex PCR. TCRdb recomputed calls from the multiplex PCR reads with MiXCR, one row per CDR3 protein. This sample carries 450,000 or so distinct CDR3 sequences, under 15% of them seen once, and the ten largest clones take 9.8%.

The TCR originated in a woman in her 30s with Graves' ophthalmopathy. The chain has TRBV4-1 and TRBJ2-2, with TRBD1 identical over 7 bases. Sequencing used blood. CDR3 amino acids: CASSRNRGNTGELFF. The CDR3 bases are TGCGCCAGCAGCCGTAACAGGGGGAACACCGGGGAGCTGTTTTTT.